Each of the 21 T cell receptor beta chains below was sequenced from the same sample in a study of human T cells and chemical hapten exposure. The time point denotes: healthy volunteer bleed at 6 weeks. The study extracted total RNA from unfractionated whole blood. TCRdb reprocessed the RACE reads via MiXCR and lists one record per CDR3 protein. The sample lists tens of thousands of distinct CDR3 sequences, over 6.5% seen once, with approximately 1.5% in the top ten. Sequenced material: whole blood. These receptors were taken from a male donor in good health. Some clones in this sample may be carry-over from other donors' samples.

This clonotype was observed a handful of times. The chain employs TRBV9 and TRBJ2-3; 11 bases map to TRBD2. Germline loops: CDR1 SGDLS, CDR2 YYNGEE. The CDR3 is made up of 19 amino acids. After removal of 0 bases from V and 7 bases from J, the junction contained 16 bases not matched to a gene. This chain's CDR3 is CASSVEDLRASGRRNTQYF. CDR3 sequence (DNA): TGTGCCAGCAGCGTAGAGGACCTGAGGGCTAGCGGGAGGAGAAATACGCAGTATTTT. The whole variable domain, remainder taken from reference TRBV9 and TRBJ2-3, is DSGVTQTPKHLITATGQRVTLRCSPRSGDLSVYWYQQSLDQGLQFLIQYYNGEERAKGNILERFSAQQFPDLHSELNLSSLELGDSALYFCASSVEDLRASGRRNTQYFGPGTRLTVL.

This clonotype was counted ten times or more. The gene calls are TRBV12-3 or TRBV12-4 and TRBJ2-3; D perhaps matches TRBD2 (5 bases). Trimming removed 5 bases at V and 0 bases at J, with 27 bases between. The CDR3 totals 20 residues. CDR3 nucleotide sequence: TGTGCCAGCAGTCCTACACCCGCGAGAGGACTGTCCTATAGCACAGATACGCAGTATTTT. Translation gives CASSPTPARGLSYSTDTQYF.

This clonotype was detected many times. The rearrangement links TRBV9 to TRBJ2-2; maybe TRBD1 (6 bases). The germline gives CDR1 SGDLS, CDR2 YYNGEE. There are 15 residues in the CDR3. Deletions cut 3 bases from V and 6 bases from J, with 15 bases between. The CDR3: CASSANQGHAGELFF. In DNA form, the CDR3 reads TGTGCCAGCAGCGCAAACCAGGGGCACGCCGGGGAGCTGTTTTTT.

This clonotype turned up a few times. The CDR3 spells CASSVELADTGELFF. The CDR3 region has the DNA TGTGCCAGCAGCGTCGAACTCGCGGACACCGGGGAGCTGTTTTTT. The chain has TRBV7-7 and TRBJ2-2; D is ambiguous. CDR1 and CDR2 (germline): SSHAT, FNYEAQ (reference sequence). The CDR3 runs 15 residues. Trimming removed 5 bases from V and 3 bases from J, with 13 bases in between.

This clonotype has a count of ten or more. V gene TRBV18 combines with J gene TRBJ1-3; perhaps TRBD1 as D (5 bases). The V and J ends lost 3 bases and 4 bases respectively, with 16 bases between them. Germline V gives CDR1 KGHSH, CDR2 LQKENI. The CDR3 runs 16 residues. CDR3 in amino acids: CASSPAGLITGNTIYF. The CDR3 nucleotides are TGTGCCAGCTCACCCGCGGGACTAATAACAGGAAACACCATATATTTT.

In its sample, this clonotype was seen many times. This rearrangement joins TRBV20-1 to TRBJ2-5; tentatively, D is TRBD1 or TRBD2 (5 bases each). V was clipped by 6 bases and J by 9 bases, with 20 bases between them. The CDR3 length is 13 residues. Per the germline V gene, CDR1 is DFQATT and CDR2 is SNEGSKA (reference sequence). The CDR3 nucleotides are TGCAGTGCACCGGGACGGGCGGTAGGGGCCCAGTACTTC. It codes for CSAPGRAVGAQYF.

The chain is built from TRBV12-3 or TRBV12-4 and TRBJ2-3, with 8 nucleotides matching TRBD1. The CDR3 consists of 14 residues. J gave up 6 bases and V 5 bases, and 7 bases lay outside the gene matches. The CDR3 coding sequence is TGTGCCAGCAGTCCGACAGGGGCGTTCGATACGCAGTATTTT. Amino acid sequence: CASSPTGAFDTQYF.

A remark on this clonotype: The final CDR3 position lacks the conserved phenylalanine or tryptophan, pointing to a likely read error. The gene calls are TRBV10-3 and TRBJ2-3; 7 positions match TRBD2. V shed 11 bases and J 0 bases; nucleotides not matched to a gene: 14. In germline, CDR1 is ENHRY, CDR2 SYGVKD. CDR3 length equals 16 residues. Here the CDR3 reads CAFGLGSGDSTDTQYL. As DNA, the CDR3 is TGTGCCTTCGGCCTGGGGAGCGGGGATAGCACAGATACGCAGTATTTA.

This clonotype was observed a handful of times. The rearrangement uses TRBV20-1 and TRBJ2-1; D might be TRBD1 (5 bases). The CDR3 is 16 residues long. Looked up from germline, CDR1 is DFQATT and CDR2 is SNEGSKA (reference sequence). V gave up 0 bases and J gave up 8 bases, with 20 bases separating them. The CDR3 reads CSARDLYEQGWDEQFF. CDR3 in DNA: TGCAGTGCTAGAGATCTATACGAGCAGGGCTGGGATGAGCAGTTCTTC.

This clonotype has ten or more counts. The chain uses TRBV6-5 and TRBJ1-6; 9 positions agree with TRBD1. This CDR3 is 14 amino acids long. J gave up 9 bases and V 6 bases, and 6 bases lay outside the gene matches. Germline V gives CDR1 MNHEY, CDR2 SVGAGI. CDR3 in DNA: TGTGCCAGCAGCCGCGGACAGGGGAGTTCACCCCTCCACTTT. Protein product: CASSRGQGSSPLHF.

V and J are TRBV7-8 and TRBJ1-4; D gene ambiguous. Germline CDR1 SGHVS, CDR2 FQNEAQ. The CDR3 has 14 residues. V was shortened by 0 bases and J by 4 bases, with 6 bases between the two germline ends. CDR3 nucleotide sequence: TGTGCCAGCAGCTTAGCGTCCCTTAATGAAAAACTGTTTTTT. Amino acids: CASSLASLNEKLFF.

This clonotype was observed a few times. This chain uses TRBV12-3 or TRBV12-4 with TRBJ1-5; D is possibly TRBD1 (6 bases). Trimming cost V 2 bases and J 7 bases, with 12 bases left between them. This CDR3 region has 14 residues. In DNA form, the CDR3 reads TGTGCCAGCAGTTTACCGGGGGCAGGGCAGCCCCAGCATTTT. The encoded protein is CASSLPGAGQPQHF.

The chain employs TRBV12-3 or TRBV12-4 and TRBJ1-5; unclear D gene. The V end was cut by 7 bases, the J end by 2 bases, with 9 bases between. The CDR3 contains 13 residues. CDR3 protein: CASKYRGNQPQHF. DNA of the CDR3: TGTGCCAGCAAGTATAGGGGCAATCAGCCCCAGCATTTT.

In this sample, this clonotype turned up many times. The chain carries TRBV29-1 and TRBJ2-3; 7 positions agree with TRBD2. The germline V gene has CDR1 SQVTM and CDR2 ANQGSEA. The CDR3 is 12 amino acids. V gave up 8 bases and J gave up 4 bases; unmatched junction bases: 6. The CDR3 reads CSSTSPADTQYF. CDR3 DNA: TGCAGCTCGACTAGCCCAGCAGATACGCAGTATTTT.

This clonotype was counted between two and nine times. The chain combines TRBV5-1 with TRBJ2-7; no firm D call. Germline assignment: CDR1 SGHRS and CDR2 YFSETQ. The V and J ends lost 0 bases and 5 bases respectively, with 9 bases between them. The length of the CDR3 is 13 residues. Written as DNA, the CDR3 is TGCGCCAGCAGCTTGGCCTTCCGGAACGAGCAGTACTTC. It encodes CASSLAFRNEQYF.

The chain couples TRBV27 to TRBJ2-3; D remains ambiguous. This CDR3 is 16 amino acids long. Trimming shortened V by 0 bases and J by 0 bases, and 10 bases separated the two germline ends. Germline V gene lookup returns CDR1 MNHEY and CDR2 SMNVEV (reference sequence). CDR3 in DNA: TGTGCCAGCAGTTTATCGAGACGGCCTAGCACAGATACGCAGTATTTT. It encodes CASSLSRRPSTDTQYF.

The chain combines TRBV4-2 with TRBJ1-1; possibly TRBD1 for D (6 bases). V was shortened by 3 bases and J by 4 bases, with 12 bases between the two germline ends. Germline-derived CDR1 and CDR2 are LGHNA and YNFKEQ. The CDR3 contains 14 residues. The CDR3 sequence is CASSQDSSGTEAFF. The CDR3, as DNA: TGTGCCAGCAGCCAGGACAGTTCGGGCACTGAAGCTTTCTTT.

The rearrangement links TRBV11-1 to TRBJ2-3; D may be TRBD1 (6 bases). The CDR3 is 16 amino acids. Trimming shortened V by 1 base and J by 0 bases, and 11 bases separated the two germline ends. CDR1 SGHAT and CDR2 FQDESV come from the germline V gene (reference sequence). The CDR3, as DNA: TGTGCCAGCAGCTTAGAGGACAGCACTAGCACAGATACGCAGTATTTT. This encodes CASSLEDSTSTDTQYF. The full variable domain, in which reference TRBV11-1 and TRBJ2-3 provide the parts outside the CDR3, is EAEVAQSPRYKITEKSQAVAFWCDPISGHATLYWYRQILGQGPELLVQFQDESVVDDSQLPKDRFSAERLKGVDSTLKIQPAELGDSAMYLCASSLEDSTSTDTQYFGPGTRLTVL.

This clonotype was counted between two and nine times. The V and J genes are TRBV27 and TRBJ2-3; D is undetermined. The CDR3 has 14 amino acids. Deletions cut 0 bases from V and 2 bases from J, with 6 bases between. Germline V gene sequence: CDR1 MNHEY, CDR2 SMNVEV (reference sequence). In nucleotides, the CDR3 is TGTGCCAGCAGTTTATCTAGATTCACAGATACGCAGTATTTT. Its protein product is CASSLSRFTDTQYF.

The rearrangement links TRBV19 to TRBJ2-5; D gene ambiguous. Trimming shortened V by 5 bases and J by 0 bases, and 7 bases separated the two germline ends. The CDR3 length is 13 residues. The germline CDR1 and CDR2 sequences are LNHDA and SQIVND (reference sequence). The CDR3 here is CASSRLNQETQYF. The CDR3 DNA follows: TGTGCCAGTAGTCGCCTGAACCAAGAGACCCAGTACTTC. Filled out from reference TRBV19 and TRBJ2-5, the complete variable domain reads DGGITQSPKYLFRKEGQNVTLSCEQNLNHDAMYWYRQDPGQGLRLIYYSQIVNDFQKGDIAEGYSVSREKKESFPLTVTSAQKNPTAFYLCASSRLNQETQYFGPGTRLLVL.

This clonotype was detected ten times or more. The CDR3 loop is CASSFSRVGGRGSKTQYF. CDR3 sequence (DNA): TGTGCCAGCAGCTTCTCCCGTGTTGGGGGCAGGGGGTCGAAGACCCAGTACTTC. The rearrangement uses TRBV7-8 and TRBJ2-5, with 7 bases aligning to TRBD1. Germline CDR1 SGHVS, CDR2 FQNEAQ. V dropped 3 bases and J dropped 6; count of bases not matched to a gene: 19. CDR3 size: 18 residues.